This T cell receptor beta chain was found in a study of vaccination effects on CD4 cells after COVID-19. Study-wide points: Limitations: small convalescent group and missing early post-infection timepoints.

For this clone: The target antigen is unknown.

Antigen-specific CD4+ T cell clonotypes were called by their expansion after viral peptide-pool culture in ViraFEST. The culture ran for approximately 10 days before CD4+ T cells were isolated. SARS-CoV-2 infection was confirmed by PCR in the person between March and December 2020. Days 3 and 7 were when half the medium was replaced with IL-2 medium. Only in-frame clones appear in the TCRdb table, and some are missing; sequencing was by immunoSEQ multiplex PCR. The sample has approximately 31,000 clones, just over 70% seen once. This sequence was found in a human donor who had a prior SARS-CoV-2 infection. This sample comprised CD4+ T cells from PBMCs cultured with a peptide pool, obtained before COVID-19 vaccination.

CDR3 bases: TGTGCCTGGAGTGTGGGGACGGTCCAAGAGACCCAGTACTTC. Protein product: CAWSVGTVQETQYF. The chain joins TRBV30 to TRBJ2-5; either TRBD1 or TRBD2 may supply D (5 bases each). The CDR3 contains 14 residues. Trimming shortened V by 0 bases and J by 1 base, and 9 bases separated the two germline ends. Germline assignment: CDR1 GTSNPN and CDR2 SVGIG (reference sequence).